Listed below are T cell receptor beta chains from one sample, sequenced in a study of breast tumors, draining lymph nodes, adjacent tissues. From the multiplex PCR reads, TCRdb called clonotypes with MiXCR, one entry per CDR3 protein. The sample holds 160,000 or so distinct CDR3 sequences, approximately 33% seen once. Sequenced material: axillary lymph node tissue. These receptors all stem from a female donor with breast cancer. Some clones in this sample may be carry-over from other donors' samples. Each CDR3 is given with its conserved first and last residue. A D gene is named only where the DNA matches it firmly. Expanded clones get a size class; other rows say once, few or many, or leave the size out.

d_call j_call v_call clone_size cdr3_nt cdr3_aa
NA TRBJ2-2 TRBV12-5 many TGTGCTAGTGGCCTGTTTCACACCGGGGAGCTGTTTTTT CASGLFHTGELFF
NA TRBJ2-2 TRBV7-8 many TGTGCCAGCAGCCGCGTGGGGGTGGGGGGCACCGGGGAGCTGTTTTTT CASSRVGVGGTGELFF
NA TRBJ1-4 TRBV29-1 NA TGCAGGTGGGGGGTAGGGTCTGAAAAACTGTTTTTT CRWGVGSEKLFF
NA TRBJ1-6 TRBV20-1 NA TGCAGTGCTAGGAAAGTAAACAGCCACTATAATTCACCCCTCCACTTT CSARKVNSHYNSPLHF
TRBD2 TRBJ2-3 TRBV25-1 NA TGTGCCAGCAGCGATAGGACTAGGGAAGATACGCAGTATTTT CASSDRTREDTQYF
TRBD2 TRBJ2-7 TRBV6-2/TRBV6-3 NA TGTGCCAGCAGCCACGGGAGGGTCGGGAGTTACCACGAGCAGTACTTC CASSHGRVGSYHEQYF
NA TRBJ1-1 TRBV27 NA TGTGCCAGCAGTCCAAGGACAGAGGGCCTGAACACTGAAGCTTTCTTT CASSPRTEGLNTEAFF
NA TRBJ1-3 TRBV19 many TGTGCCAGTAACGAGGACAGAATCTCTGGAAACACCATATATTTT CASNEDRISGNTIYF
NA TRBJ2-3 TRBV6-5 many TGTGCCAGCCCCAACTACTACACAGATACGCAGTATTTT CASPNYYTDTQYF
NA TRBJ2-1 TRBV6-2/TRBV6-3 many TGTGCCAGCTCCAGTAGCCTCACCTACAATGAGCAGTTCTTC CASSSSLTYNEQFF
NA TRBJ2-7 TRBV6-5 NA TGTGACACCCCCCGGGCTTCGGGGGCGGGCTACGAGCAGTACTTC CDTPRASGAGYEQYF
NA TRBJ2-6 TRBV10-3 NA TGTGCCATCAGTGAGCTCGGCCTAGCGAACGTCCTGACTTTC CAISELGLANVLTF
NA TRBJ2-2 TRBV29-1 NA TGCAGCGTGGGGTCTCCCGGGGAGCTGTTTTTT CSVGSPGELFF
NA TRBJ1-1 TRBV20-1 few TGCAGTGCTCCATCGAGAGTGGATACTGAAGCTTTCTTT CSAPSRVDTEAFF
NA TRBJ2-5 TRBV15 NA TGTGCCACCAGCCGCGGCAATCAGCCCCAGTACTTC CATSRGNQPQYF
NA TRBJ2-1 TRBV15 many TGTGCCACCAGCAGAGATCTGGGAGGGGGGACGAACAATGAGCAGTTCTTC CATSRDLGGGTNNEQFF
NA TRBJ1-2 TRBV2 many TGTGCCAGCAGTGCCACGGAAGGAGGTGGCTACACCTTC CASSATEGGGYTF
TRBD2 TRBJ2-5 TRBV24-1 NA TGTGCCACCAGTGATTCTGCTCGCAGCAGCCCCGCCGGGGGGGAGACCCAGTACTTC CATSDSARSSPAGGETQYF
TRBD2 TRBJ2-7 TRBV28 few TGTGCCAGCAGCTCGCGGGGGGGCGGTATCTACGAGCAGTACTTC CASSSRGGGIYEQYF
TRBD1 TRBJ2-7 TRBV7-2 NA TGTGCCAGCAGCCGAGCCGGGACAGGGGCCTACGAGCAGTACTTC CASSRAGTGAYEQYF
NA TRBJ1-5 TRBV19 many TGTGCCAGTAGTATGAGGGGTTGGGGTCAGCCCCAGCATTTT CASSMRGWGQPQHF
NA TRBJ1-5 TRBV5-1 many TGCGCCAGCAGGCCGACGGCGGATAGCAATCAGCCCCAGCATTTT CASRPTADSNQPQHF
NA TRBJ1-1 TRBV7-8 NA TGTGCCAGCAGCATAGGACAACTCACTGAAGCTTTCTTT CASSIGQLTEAFF
NA TRBJ2-1 TRBV3-1 many TGTGCCAGCAGCCAAGGGGCAGGGCACAATGAGCAGTTCTTC CASSQGAGHNEQFF
TRBD2 TRBJ2-7 TRBV10-2 NA TGCGCCAGCAGTGAGCATCCGGGACTACAAGACCCCTACGAGCAGTACTTC CASSEHPGLQDPYEQYF
NA TRBJ2-3 TRBV6-4 many TGTGCCAGCAGTACGGGGTTCACAGATACGCAGTATTTT CASSTGFTDTQYF
TRBD1 TRBJ1-2 TRBV9 many TGTGCCAGCAGCGGGGAGGACAGGGGGGACTATGGCTACACCTTC CASSGEDRGDYGYTF
NA TRBJ2-7 TRBV12-3/TRBV12-4 once TGTGCCAGCAGTTTCTCCCCTCAAACAACCTGCGAGCAGTACTTC CASSFSPQTTCEQYF
TRBD1 TRBJ2-7 TRBV7-9 once TGTGCCAGCAGTCCCCCGGGACAGGGGGCCTTAAGTCCCCACGAGCAGTACTTC CASSPPGQGALSPHEQYF
NA TRBJ2-3 TRBV27 many TGTGCCAGCAGTCCAGGGACTGGCACAGATACGCAGTATTTT CASSPGTGTDTQYF
TRBD1 TRBJ2-3 TRBV24-1 NA TGTGCCACGATTGGACAGGGCCCAGATACGCAGTATTTT CATIGQGPDTQYF
NA TRBJ2-1 TRBV27 NA TGTGCCAGCAGTTTCTCACGTAGGGCCTCCTACAATGAGCAGTTCTTC CASSFSRRASYNEQFF
NA TRBJ1-2 TRBV29-1 NA TGCAGCTTAGGAGGGGCCCATGGCTACACCTTC CSLGGAHGYTF
NA TRBJ2-7 TRBV20-1 many TGCAGTGCGACAACGACCGCACTCGGCTCCTACGAGCAGTACTTC CSATTTALGSYEQYF
NA TRBJ2-3 TRBV24-1 NA TGTGCCACCAGTGCTAGAGATCCCCTAGAGAATTCAGATACGCAGTATTTT CATSARDPLENSDTQYF
NA TRBJ2-2 TRBV9 many TGTGCCAGCCGGGATCTACTAGACACCGGGGAGCTGTTTTTT CASRDLLDTGELFF
NA TRBJ1-2 TRBV15 NA TGTGCCACCAGCAGCTTGAGGGGGGAGAACTATGGCTACACCTTC CATSSLRGENYGYTF
NA TRBJ1-6 TRBV19 NA TGTGCCAGTAGTCCTCTAGGCAACGATAATTCACCCCTCCACTTT CASSPLGNDNSPLHF
NA TRBJ2-1 TRBV9 NA TGTGCCAGCAGCGCCGTAGGGGGTAGCGATAATTCCTACAATGAGCAGTTCTTC CASSAVGGSDNSYNEQFF
NA TRBJ2-1 TRBV28 NA TGTGCCAGCAGTTTCCCCACCGGACGGCTCATTAGGGACGAGCAGTTCTTC CASSFPTGRLIRDEQFF
TRBD1 TRBJ2-3 TRBV2 NA TGTGCCAGCAACGTTCTTGCAGGGGGCGTCACAGATACGCAGTATTTT CASNVLAGGVTDTQYF
TRBD2 TRBJ2-1 TRBV5-1 many TGCGCCAGCCGCGCTAGCGGCACTCACAATGAGCAGTTCTTC CASRASGTHNEQFF
NA TRBJ1-5 TRBV7-9 many TGTGCCAGCAGCCCGGGAGGACCTGAGAACAATCAGCCCCAGCATTTT CASSPGGPENNQPQHF
NA TRBJ2-3 TRBV10-2 many TGCGCCAGCAGTGCGCAAGATACGCAGTATTTT CASSAQDTQYF
TRBD1 TRBJ1-2 TRBV15 NA TGTGCCACCAGCAGGACAGGGGACTATGGCTACACCTTC CATSRTGDYGYTF
NA TRBJ1-1 TRBV7-3 NA TGTGCCAGCAGCTGGAAAGGGGGCACTGAAGCTTTCTTT CASSWKGGTEAFF
NA TRBJ2-1 TRBV7-9 many TGTGCCAGCGACAGTGGTAGAATAGACAATGAGCAGTTCTTC CASDSGRIDNEQFF
TRBD2 TRBJ2-7 TRBV7-9 many TGTGCCAGCAGCGCGAGCGGGAGTGAACACGAGCAGTACTTC CASSASGSEHEQYF
NA TRBJ1-4 TRBV11-2 NA TGTGCCAGCAGCTTAGGAGCGAGCGGGGAAAAACTGTTTTTT CASSLGASGEKLFF
NA TRBJ1-2 TRBV19 many TGTGCCAGTAGCGACTATGCTCACATGGGCTCTGGCTACACCTTC CASSDYAHMGSGYTF
NA TRBJ2-7 TRBV6-7 many TGTGCCAGCTGTCCCCAATTGGACTACGAGCAGTACTTC CASCPQLDYEQYF
NA TRBJ1-6 TRBV6-2/TRBV6-3 many TGTGCCAGCAGTTACTATAATTCACCCCTCCACTTT CASSYYNSPLHF
NA TRBJ2-7 TRBV28 NA TGTGCCAGCAGTTTGCCCTACTACGGGCAGTACTTC CASSLPYYGQYF
TRBD1 TRBJ2-3 TRBV11-1 many TGTGCCAGCAGCCAGCAAGGACAGGGGGTTTCAGATACGCAGTATTTT CASSQQGQGVSDTQYF
NA TRBJ1-5 TRBV4-1 many TGCGCCAGCAGCCCCTACGGAGATAGCAATCAGCCCCAGCATTTT CASSPYGDSNQPQHF
NA TRBJ1-1 TRBV5-1 NA TGCGCCAGCAGCTTGGCGGGAGGGAGCACTGAAGCTTCCTTT CASSLAGGSTEASF
NA TRBJ2-3 TRBV6-4 NA TGTGCCAGCGGTCACATGAGAACGCAGTATTTT CASGHMRTQYF
TRBD2 TRBJ2-1 TRBV27 NA TGTGCCAGCAGTATCCCTAGCGGGAGGAATACAAATGAGCAGTTCTTC CASSIPSGRNTNEQFF
TRBD1 TRBJ1-6 TRBV19 NA TGTGCCAGCACCCAGGGGGACAGGGGAAGTAATTCACCCCTCCACTTT CASTQGDRGSNSPLHF